The rows below give T cell receptor beta chains drawn from one sample of a study of shared clonotypes between healthy human individuals. This table comes from immunoSEQ multiplex PCR, and its TCRdb copy is limited to in-frame clones, with some not included. The table shows about 2.2 million clones, with approximately 94% occurring only once. The sample comprised naive CD8+ T cells from PBMCs. The receptor source for this set is a man younger than 35 in good health. Some clones in this sample may be carry-over from other donors' samples. CDR3s include the opening cysteine and the closing phenylalanine or tryptophan. Fields, in order: CDR3 DNA, CDR3 protein, V gene, D gene, clone size, J gene. D genes are given only for firm matches. Expanded clones get a size class; other rows say once, few or many, or leave the size out.

TGTGCCAGCAGTGAAGCGAACCCAAACACCATATATTTT CASSEANPNTIYF TRBV2 NA NA TRBJ1-3
TGTGCCAGCAGCCAAGAGGGCATGCTAGGCTACAATGAGCAGTTCTTC CASSQEGMLGYNEQFF TRBV4-2 NA NA TRBJ2-1
TGTGCCAGCAGTTTACGTCCGACTCAAGAGACCCAGTACTTC CASSLRPTQETQYF TRBV28 NA NA TRBJ2-5
TGCAGCGTGACAGGCTGGGGCGACGGCTCCTACGAGCAGTACTTC CSVTGWGDGSYEQYF TRBV29-1 NA NA TRBJ2-7
TGTGCCAGCAGCTTCCACCCGACTAGCGGGAGTAACAATGAGCAGTTCTTC CASSFHPTSGSNNEQFF TRBV13 TRBD2 NA TRBJ2-1
TGTGCCAGCAGCGGGCCCGGGACAGGATCGTCGGAGCAGTACTTC CASSGPGTGSSEQYF TRBV7-9 TRBD1 NA TRBJ2-7
TGTGCCAGCAGCTTACGTCCTGGTGCCCAGCCCCAGCATTTT CASSLRPGAQPQHF TRBV5-5 NA NA TRBJ1-5
TGTGCCAGCAGCTTAGGGGGAAACTACGAGCAGTACTTC CASSLGGNYEQYF TRBV7-9 NA NA TRBJ2-7
TGTGCCAGCAGTTTCTTAAGGAACAGGGGAGGTAGCAATCAGCCCCAGCATTTT CASSFLRNRGGSNQPQHF TRBV27 TRBD1 NA TRBJ1-5
TGTGCCAGTAGCTGGAAGGCTAGCGGGAGGTCCTACAATGAGCAGTTCTTC CASSWKASGRSYNEQFF TRBV19 TRBD2 few TRBJ2-1
TGTGCCATAGGGACTAGCGCACGTAATGAGCAGTTCTTC CAIGTSARNEQFF TRBV10-3 TRBD2 NA TRBJ2-1
TGTGCCTGGAGTGACCCTATTACTGCGAGACCCCAGCATTTT CAWSDPITARPQHF TRBV30 NA NA TRBJ1-5
TGTGCCATCACCACCACCCTAGCGGGAGGACGGACCGGGGAGCTGTTTTTT CAITTTLAGGRTGELFF TRBV10-3 TRBD2 NA TRBJ2-2
TGTGCCAGCAGTCCTGCCCCCGGGAAAAGCACAGATACGCAGTATTTT CASSPAPGKSTDTQYF TRBV4-2 NA NA TRBJ2-3
TGCGCCAGCAGCTTCCGGGACAGAGGCACAGATACGCAGTATTTT CASSFRDRGTDTQYF TRBV5-1 TRBD1 NA TRBJ2-3
TGTGCCAGCAGCTTGCCGGCGGGTCATGAGCAGTTCTTC CASSLPAGHEQFF TRBV7-9 NA NA TRBJ2-1
TGTGCCAGCAGCTTAGGAGAGGGCGACGGTAGGGCAGATACGCAGTATTTT CASSLGEGDGRADTQYF TRBV7-9 NA NA TRBJ2-3
TGTGCCACCAGGAGCCGGGACACCTCCTACGAGCAGTACTTC CATRSRDTSYEQYF TRBV15 NA NA TRBJ2-7
TGTGCCAGCAGTGAAGACAGGGTCTACGAGCAGTACTTC CASSEDRVYEQYF TRBV6-1 NA NA TRBJ2-7
TGTGCCTGGAGGGACCGGGGGGAGGCCTACGAGCAGTACTTC CAWRDRGEAYEQYF TRBV30 TRBD2 NA TRBJ2-7
TGTGCCAGCAGTCCAAGTAGCGGGGACCGTCTCGATGAGCAGTTCTTC CASSPSSGDRLDEQFF TRBV27 TRBD2 NA TRBJ2-1
TGTGCCAGCAGCCCCGGGGGACAGGGGAACGAAAAACTGTTTTTT CASSPGGQGNEKLFF TRBV28 TRBD1 NA TRBJ1-4
TGTGCCAGCAGTCCCTCCGTAGGCCAAGCGGTTCTAGATACGCAGTATTTT CASSPSVGQAVLDTQYF TRBV27 NA NA TRBJ2-3
TGTGCCAGTAGTGGCGGGACCTCTTACGAGCAGTACTTC CASSGGTSYEQYF TRBV19 NA NA TRBJ2-7
TGTGCCAGCAGCTTAGCCCAACTAGACAGGCATAACTATGGCTACACCTTC CASSLAQLDRHNYGYTF TRBV7-2 NA NA TRBJ1-2
TGTGCCAGCAGTTACGTGGTAGCGGGAGATGAAGAGACCCAGTACTTC CASSYVVAGDEETQYF TRBV6-6 TRBD2 NA TRBJ2-5
TGTGCCAGCAGCCAAGCTGACAGGCCAACATTGATGTTTTTT CASSQADRPTLMFF TRBV7-9 NA NA TRBJ1-4
TGTGCCAGCAGCCCGGTGCCCGGGACAGGGTGGGGAGAGCAGTTCTTC CASSPVPGTGWGEQFF TRBV11-2 TRBD1 NA TRBJ2-1
TGTGCCAGCAGTCAGGGACAGGGGCCCTACAATGAGCAGTTCTTC CASSQGQGPYNEQFF TRBV27 TRBD1 NA TRBJ2-1
TGTGCCAGTAGCAGCCGGGACGATCGGGACGGCTACACCTTC CASSSRDDRDGYTF TRBV19 NA NA TRBJ1-2
TGCAGCGTTGTAGGAGGACTAGCGGGAAACACCGGGGAGCTGTTTTTT CSVVGGLAGNTGELFF TRBV29-1 TRBD2 NA TRBJ2-2
TGTGCCAGCAGTGAAACAGGGGCGAGTACGCAGTATTTT CASSETGASTQYF TRBV6-1 TRBD1 NA TRBJ2-3
TGTGCCAGCAGCCGAAATGACTGGGAGAGAAACACTGAAGCTTTCTTT CASSRNDWERNTEAFF TRBV14 NA NA TRBJ1-1
TGTGCCAGCTCACCAGACAGGGACACCTACACTGAAGCTTTCTTT CASSPDRDTYTEAFF TRBV18 TRBD1 NA TRBJ1-1